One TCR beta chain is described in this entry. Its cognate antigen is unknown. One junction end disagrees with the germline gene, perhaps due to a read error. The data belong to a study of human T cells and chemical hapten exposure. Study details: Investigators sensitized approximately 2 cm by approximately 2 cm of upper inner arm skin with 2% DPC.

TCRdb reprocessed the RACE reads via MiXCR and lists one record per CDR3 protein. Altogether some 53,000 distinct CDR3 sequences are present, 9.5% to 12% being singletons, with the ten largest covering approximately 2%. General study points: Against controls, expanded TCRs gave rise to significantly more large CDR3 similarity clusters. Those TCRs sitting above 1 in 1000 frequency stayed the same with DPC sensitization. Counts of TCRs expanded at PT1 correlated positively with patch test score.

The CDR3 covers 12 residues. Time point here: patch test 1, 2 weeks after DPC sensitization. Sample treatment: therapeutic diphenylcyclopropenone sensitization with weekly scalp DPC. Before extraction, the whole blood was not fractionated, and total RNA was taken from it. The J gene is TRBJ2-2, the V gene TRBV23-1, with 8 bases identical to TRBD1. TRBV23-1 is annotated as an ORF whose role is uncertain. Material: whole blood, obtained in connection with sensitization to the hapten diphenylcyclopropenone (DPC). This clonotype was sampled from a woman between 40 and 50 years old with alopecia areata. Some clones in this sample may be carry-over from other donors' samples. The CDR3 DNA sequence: TGCGCCAGCAGTCCGAAGGAGGACAGGGCTGTTTTT. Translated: CASSPKEDRAVF.